A selection of T cell receptor beta chains follows, all from one sample in a study of metastatic and nonmetastatic thyroid tumors. TCRdb re-processed the PCR reads through MiXCR. The sample comprises over 45,000 clones, around 20% of which are singletons, and 3.8% rests with the top ten. The sequenced sample consisted of blood. Receptors originate from a male donor with papillary thyroid cancer or a benign thyroid nodule (not recorded which). Some clones in this sample may be carry-over from other donors' samples. The CDR3 runs from the conserved cysteine through the conserved F or W. The order of the fields is D gene, clone size, J gene, V gene, CDR3 DNA, CDR3 protein. The D gene is left open where the match is weak. Part of the rows lack a size; the others show once, few, many or a class for expanded clones.

d_call: TRBD1
clone_size: few
j_call: TRBJ2-3
v_call: TRBV19
cdr3_nt: TGTGCCAGTAGGTATAATACCGGGACAGGGCGCACAGATACGCAGTATTTT
cdr3_aa: CASRYNTGTGRTDTQYF

d_call: -
clone_size: few
j_call: TRBJ2-7
v_call: TRBV6-2/TRBV6-3
cdr3_nt: TGTGCCAGCAGCCCCCTTCGATCCGGGCAGCTCGCCGAGCAGTACTTC
cdr3_aa: CASSPLRSGQLAEQYF

d_call: TRBD2
clone_size: many
j_call: TRBJ2-1
v_call: TRBV10-3
cdr3_nt: TGTGCCAGCGCGCCGGGACTAGCGGGAGGTTCAAGCGAGCAGTTCTTC
cdr3_aa: CASAPGLAGGSSEQFF

d_call: -
clone_size: many
j_call: TRBJ2-7
v_call: TRBV6-6
cdr3_nt: TGTGCCAGCAGTTACAATGGGGAGGCCACCTACGAGCAGTACTTC
cdr3_aa: CASSYNGEATYEQYF

d_call: -
clone_size: -
j_call: TRBJ2-7
v_call: TRBV10-2
cdr3_nt: TGCGCCAGCAGGGGCAGCCCATACGAGCAGTACTTC
cdr3_aa: CASRGSPYEQYF

d_call: TRBD1
clone_size: -
j_call: TRBJ1-4
v_call: TRBV20-1
cdr3_nt: TGCAGTGCTAGAGATCTGGGACAGGGGGCAGGCATAATGTTTTTT
cdr3_aa: CSARDLGQGAGIMFF

d_call: -
clone_size: -
j_call: TRBJ2-7
v_call: TRBV6-1
cdr3_nt: TGTGCCAGCACGTCAGGGGGGTGGAGTAGGAGCTCCTACGAGCAGTACTTC
cdr3_aa: CASTSGGWSRSSYEQYF

d_call: TRBD2
clone_size: many
j_call: TRBJ2-7
v_call: TRBV5-1
cdr3_nt: TGCGCCAGCAGCTTGGGGGAGGGATACGAGCAGTACTTC
cdr3_aa: CASSLGEGYEQYF

d_call: TRBD2
clone_size: few
j_call: TRBJ2-1
v_call: TRBV9
cdr3_nt: TGTGCCAGCAGCCCAGGACTAGCGGCTGACAATGAGCAGTTCTTC
cdr3_aa: CASSPGLAADNEQFF

d_call: -
clone_size: -
j_call: TRBJ2-1
v_call: TRBV6-1
cdr3_nt: TGTGCCAGCAGTGAAACTTTTATAGGCATCAATGAGCAGTTCTTC
cdr3_aa: CASSETFIGINEQFF

d_call: -
clone_size: -
j_call: TRBJ2-1
v_call: TRBV19
cdr3_nt: TGTGCCAGTCATCGGGAGTCCTACAATGAGCAGTTCTTC
cdr3_aa: CASHRESYNEQFF

d_call: TRBD1
clone_size: many
j_call: TRBJ1-3
v_call: TRBV29-1
cdr3_nt: TGCAGCGTTCTACAGGGGGAGTCTGGAAACACCATATATTTT
cdr3_aa: CSVLQGESGNTIYF

d_call: -
clone_size: many
j_call: TRBJ1-1
v_call: TRBV18
cdr3_nt: TGTGCCAGCTCACCACCTGGGGGGTTGGACACTGAAGCTTTCTTT
cdr3_aa: CASSPPGGLDTEAFF

d_call: -
clone_size: many
j_call: TRBJ2-2
v_call: TRBV6-1
cdr3_nt: TGTGCCAGCAGTTTAGGGGACACCGGGGAGCTGTTTTTT
cdr3_aa: CASSLGDTGELFF

d_call: -
clone_size: -
j_call: TRBJ2-7
v_call: TRBV5-1
cdr3_nt: TGCGCCAGCATCTTTTACCCGGACTCCTACGAGCAGTACTTC
cdr3_aa: CASIFYPDSYEQYF

d_call: TRBD1
clone_size: many
j_call: TRBJ2-7
v_call: TRBV18
cdr3_nt: TGTGCCAGCTCATCCCCGGACAGGGGGCTGTATGGTGAGCAGTACTTC
cdr3_aa: CASSSPDRGLYGEQYF

d_call: -
clone_size: few
j_call: TRBJ2-6
v_call: TRBV6-1
cdr3_nt: TGTGCCAGCAGAACTTGGGGATCTGGGGCCAACTTCCTGACTTTC
cdr3_aa: CASRTWGSGANFLTF